Listed here is a single T cell receptor (beta chain). These data originate in a study of blood T cell repertoires in COVID-19. Study information: Some COVID-19 samples were acute and others convalescent; all came from the United States, Italy and Spain. Sources were T cells, B-cell-depleted T cells, or PBMCs; the material itself was cDNA or gDNA.

As handled by the study authors: Amplified reference gene primers provided the basis for estimating nucleated cell counts. The assay was immunoSEQ multiplex PCR, and TCRdb's table has in-frame clones only and misses some. The V and J calls and clone size were taken over from that table, and D and trimming were inferred from the DNA. This table has tens of thousands of clones, about nine tenths appearing once. The specimen was peripheral blood. The receptor was derived from a human donor in a cohort sampled during active COVID-19.

As DNA, the CDR3 is TGCAGTGCCAGACTAGTCGGCGAGCAGTACTTC. This translates into CSARLVGEQYF. This chain uses TRBV20-1 with TRBJ2-7; possibly TRBD2 for D (6 bases). V lost 6 bases, J lost 6 bases, and 12 bases lay in between. CDR1 and CDR2 from the germline V gene are DFQATT and SNEGSKA (reference sequence). The CDR3 extends over 11 amino acids.